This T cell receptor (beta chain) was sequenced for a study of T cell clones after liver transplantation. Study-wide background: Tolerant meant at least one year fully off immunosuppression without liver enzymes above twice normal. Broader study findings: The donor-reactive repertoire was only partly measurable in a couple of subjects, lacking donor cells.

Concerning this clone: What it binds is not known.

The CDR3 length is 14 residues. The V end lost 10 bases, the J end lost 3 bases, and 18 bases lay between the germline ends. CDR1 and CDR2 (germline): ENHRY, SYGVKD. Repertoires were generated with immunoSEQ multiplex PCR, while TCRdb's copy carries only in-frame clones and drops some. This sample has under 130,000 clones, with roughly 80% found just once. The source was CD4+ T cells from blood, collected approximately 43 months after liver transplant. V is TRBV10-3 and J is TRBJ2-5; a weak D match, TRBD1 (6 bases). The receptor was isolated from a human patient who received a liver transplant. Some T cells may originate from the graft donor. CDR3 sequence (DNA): TGTGCCACAACCTCAGGGGTCGAAGAAGAGACCCAGTACTTC. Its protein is CATTSGVEEETQYF.